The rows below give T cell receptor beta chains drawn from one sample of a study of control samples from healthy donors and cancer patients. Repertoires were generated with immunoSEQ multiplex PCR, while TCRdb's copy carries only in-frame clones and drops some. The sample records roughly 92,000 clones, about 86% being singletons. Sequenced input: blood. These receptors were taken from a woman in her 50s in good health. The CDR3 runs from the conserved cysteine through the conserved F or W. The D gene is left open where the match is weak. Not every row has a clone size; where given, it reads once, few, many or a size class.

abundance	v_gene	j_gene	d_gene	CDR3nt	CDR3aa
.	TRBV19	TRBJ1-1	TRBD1	TGTGCCAGTAGTATTCTTACAGGGGGAGAGTCTTTCTTT	CASSILTGGESFF
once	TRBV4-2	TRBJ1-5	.	TGTGCCAGCAGCCAAGTCCTGGGTAGCAATCAGCCCCAGCATTTT	CASSQVLGSNQPQHF
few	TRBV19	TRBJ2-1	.	TGTGCCAGTAGTAACCGGGGGGCCCGCTACAATGAGCAGTTCTTC	CASSNRGARYNEQFF
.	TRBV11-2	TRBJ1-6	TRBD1	TGTGCCAGCAGCTTAGATCAGGCAGGGGGGAATAATTCACCCCTCCACTTT	CASSLDQAGGNNSPLHF
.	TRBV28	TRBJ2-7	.	TGTGCCAGCAAAGTGCAGGGGAACGAGCAGTACTTC	CASKVQGNEQYF
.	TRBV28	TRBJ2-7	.	TGTGCCAGCAGTCCGTTGGACAACTACGAGCAGTACTTC	CASSPLDNYEQYF
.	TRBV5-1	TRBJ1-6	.	TGCGCCAGCAGCTTGGGTAACTTTGGTCGTTCACCCCTCCACTTT	CASSLGNFGRSPLHF
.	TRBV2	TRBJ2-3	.	TGTGCCAGCAGTGAAAGGACCCTAAGCACAGATACGCAGTATTTT	CASSERTLSTDTQYF
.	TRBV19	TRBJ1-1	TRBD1	TGTGCCAGTAGTATTGAGGCGGTGACAGGGGCCGCCTGGCGGGCTTTCTTT	CASSIEAVTGAAWRAFF
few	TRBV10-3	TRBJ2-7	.	TGTGCCATCAGTGAGTCGCTGACAGGACCGGGGTCCTACGAGCAGTACTTC	CAISESLTGPGSYEQYF
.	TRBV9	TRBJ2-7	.	TGTGCCAGCAGCGGCCAAGGGGGCGGGGGCGAGCAGTACTTC	CASSGQGGGGEQYF
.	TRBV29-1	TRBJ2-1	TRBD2	TGCAGCCTCCTGCGGGGGTACAATGAGCAGTTCTTC	CSLLRGYNEQFF
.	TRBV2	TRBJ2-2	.	TGTGCCAGCACCAGAAACGTGGGGGGCGCGGGGACCGGGGAGCTGTTTTTT	CASTRNVGGAGTGELFF
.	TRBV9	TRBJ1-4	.	TGTGCCAGCAGCGTAGGTGGTGTTTGGACTAATGAAAAACTGTTTTTT	CASSVGGVWTNEKLFF
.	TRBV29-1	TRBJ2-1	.	TGCAGCGTTGAGGGGGAAAATGAGCAGTTCTTC	CSVEGENEQFF
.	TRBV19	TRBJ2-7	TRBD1	TGTGCCAGTAGACCGGGACAGGGGTCCTACGAGCAGTACTTC	CASRPGQGSYEQYF
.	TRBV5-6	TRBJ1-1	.	TGTGCCAGCAGCCCGGGGGCCTGGGGCACTGAAGCTTTCTTT	CASSPGAWGTEAFF
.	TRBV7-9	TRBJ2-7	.	TGTGCCAGCAGCTTAGGAGACGGAGGTCTATACTTC	CASSLGDGGLYF
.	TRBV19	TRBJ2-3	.	TGTGCCAGTAGTCTGGACGGGAGCACAGATACGCAGTATTTT	CASSLDGSTDTQYF